This T cell receptor (beta chain) was found in a study of monozygotic twins with cystic fibrosis. Sequencing was performed with immunoSEQ multiplex PCR; in TCRdb, only in-frame clones are kept and a portion is missing. The table shows around 36,000 clones, with approximately 70% occurring only once. Germline V lookup: CDR1 MGHDK, CDR2 SYGVNS. CDR3 length equals 12 residues. V was clipped by 2 bases and J by 4 bases, with 3 bases between them. The material sequenced was blood. The gene calls are TRBV25-1 and TRBJ2-1; D uncertain. This TCR was sampled from a girl aged 10 to 17 with cystic fibrosis. CDR3 sequence reads: CASSERYNEQFF. The CDR3, as DNA: TGTGCCAGCAGTGAAAGGTACAATGAGCAGTTCTTC.